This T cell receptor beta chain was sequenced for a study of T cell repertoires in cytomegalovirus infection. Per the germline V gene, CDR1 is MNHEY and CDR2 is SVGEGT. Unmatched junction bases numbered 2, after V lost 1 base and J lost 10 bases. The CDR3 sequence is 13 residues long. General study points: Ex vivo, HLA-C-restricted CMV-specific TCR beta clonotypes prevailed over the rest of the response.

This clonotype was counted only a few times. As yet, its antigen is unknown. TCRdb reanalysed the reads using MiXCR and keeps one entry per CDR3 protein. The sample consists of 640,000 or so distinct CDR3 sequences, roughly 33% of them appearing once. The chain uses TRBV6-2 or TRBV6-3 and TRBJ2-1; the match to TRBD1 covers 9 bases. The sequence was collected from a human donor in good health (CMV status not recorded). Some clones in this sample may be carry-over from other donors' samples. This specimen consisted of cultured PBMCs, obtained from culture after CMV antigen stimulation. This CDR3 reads CASSYLGQGEQFF. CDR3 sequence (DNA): TGTGCCAGCAGTTACTTGGGACAGGGAGAGCAGTTCTTC.